The clone carrying this T cell receptor beta chain has only a few counts. Its antigen is undetermined. It was with 60 Vbeta and 13 Jbeta primers that the PCR ran. Per the authors' pipeline: Later analysis identified 65 million to 80 million unique TCR beta chains, approximately 11 million shared. Sequencing used immunoSEQ multiplex PCR; TCRdb keeps in-frame clones, though not all of them. That table furnishes V, J and clone size, whereas the DNA furnished D and trimming. The repertoire holds 100,000 or so clones, 73% seen once, with roughly 3.6% in the top ten. The sample belongs to a study of cytomegalovirus exposure and HLA in healthy donors. There are 14 residues in the CDR3. Per germline, CDR1 LNHNV and CDR2 YYDKDF (reference sequence). V gave up 3 bases and J gave up 4 bases, with 12 bases separating them. Study-wide results and limits: Later work found most CMV-associated TCR beta chains apparently HLA-restricted.

The clonotype originates from a man aged 35 to 55 in good health and CMV-seronegative. This sequence joins TRBV15 and TRBJ2-5, with TRBD2 as a possible D gene (6 bases). Sequenced input: PBMCs. This CDR3 is CATSRAGPSETQYF. DNA of the CDR3: TGTGCCACCAGCAGGGCGGGACCGTCAGAGACCCAGTACTTC. Looking up the rest from reference TRBV15 and TRBJ2-5 gives the full variable domain: DAMVIQNPRYQVTQFGKPVTLSCSQTLNHNVMYWYQQKSSQAPKLLFHYYDKDFNNEADTPDNFQSRRPNTSFCFLDIRSPGLGDTAMYLCATSRAGPSETQYFGPGTRLLVL.